One and the same sample provided the 17 T cell receptor beta chains below, sequenced in a study of blood T cell repertoires in COVID-19. The data were produced by immunoSEQ multiplex PCR, yet TCRdb's version contains in-frame clones alone and is incomplete. Found here are some 190,000 clones, 80% to 90% of them singletons; the top ten hold about a tenth. Material: peripheral blood. These receptors were collected from a human donor with active or convalescent COVID-19. The donor label of this sample is uncertain.

The chain carries TRBV27 and TRBJ2-3; TRBD2 matches 8 bases. This CDR3 has 16 residues. Germline assignment: CDR1 MNHEY and CDR2 SMNVEV (reference sequence). J lost 8 bases, V lost 6 bases, and 16 bases had no gene match. The CDR3: CASRTMSGGAYGTQYF. The CDR3 DNA reads as TGTGCCAGCAGGACCATGTCCGGGGGGGCCTATGGTACGCAGTATTTT.

This sequence joins TRBV11-2 and TRBJ1-2; TRBD1 might be the D (6 bases). This CDR3 has 14 residues. Trimming shortened V by 5 bases and J by 2 bases, and 12 bases separated the two germline ends. Germline V CDR1 and CDR2: SGHAT, FQNNGV. CDR3 residues: CASSTLRGNYGYTF. The DNA for the CDR3 is TGTGCCAGCAGCACCCTCAGGGGAAACTATGGCTACACCTTC.

This chain joins TRBV19 and TRBJ1-2; D gene unclear. The germline V and J ends were trimmed by 5 bases and 5 bases, with 9 bases remaining between them. Germline values: CDR1 LNHDA, CDR2 SQIVND (reference sequence). The CDR3 loop spans 12 amino acids. CDR3 nucleotide sequence: TGTGCCAGTAGTGACGGGGTGTATGGCTACACCTTC. It specifies CASSDGVYGYTF.

This clone was recorded once. The CDR3 DNA follows: TGTGCCAGTAGTATCTCCGGAGGGGGCGAGACCCAGTACTTC. Translation: CASSISGGGETQYF. The rearrangement links TRBV19 to TRBJ2-5, with D possibly being TRBD1 (7 bases). CDR1 is LNHDA and CDR2 is SQIVND in the germline V gene (reference sequence). This CDR3 has 14 amino acids. The V and J ends lost 3 bases and 5 bases respectively, with 13 bases between them.

The chain links TRBV19 to TRBJ2-3; D is perhaps TRBD2 (5 bases). The length of the CDR3 is 16 residues. Trimming left V 4 bases short and J 9 bases short, with 23 bases between. Germline values: CDR1 LNHDA, CDR2 SQIVND (reference sequence). In DNA, the CDR3 is TGTGCCAGTAGTACCCCGGGAAGGCGCCTTAAGGTGACGCAGTATTTT. This encodes CASSTPGRRLKVTQYF.

This rearrangement joins TRBV4-1 to TRBJ2-1, with TRBD2 matching 9 bases. Germline V gene lookup returns CDR1 MGHRA and CDR2 YSYEKL. V was clipped by 0 bases and J by 4 bases; unmatched bases: 16. The CDR3 covers 20 residues. Written as DNA, the CDR3 is TGCGCCAGCAGCCAAGATTGGGGACAAGTGGCGGGAGGGAATTACAATGAGCAGTTCTTC. Translating it yields CASSQDWGQVAGGNYNEQFF.

The chain links TRBV7-9 to TRBJ2-7; TRBD1 matches 9 bases. V lost 0 bases and J lost 2; bases outside the gene matches: 5. There are 16 residues in the CDR3. The germline V gene encodes CDR1 SEHNR and CDR2 FQNEAQ (reference sequence). CDR3 bases: TGTGCCAGCAGCTTAGCTGGGACAGGGAAAACCTACGAGCAGTACTTC. This translates into CASSLAGTGKTYEQYF.

This rearrangement joins TRBV5-1 to TRBJ1-1; 7 bases agree with TRBD1. The CDR3 runs to 13 residues. CDR1 and CDR2 (germline): SGHRS, YFSETQ. The junction had 2 bases not matched to a gene; V was cut back by 5 bases and J by 1 base. CDR3 loop: CASRRGQNTEAFF. CDR3 sequence (DNA): TGCGCCAGCAGGAGGGGGCAGAACACTGAAGCTTTCTTT.

The chain uses TRBV28 and TRBJ2-5; 9 bases are a match to TRBD2. Looked up from germline, CDR1 is MDHEN and CDR2 is SYDVKM. CDR3 size: 15 residues. Trimming took 4 bases from V and 1 from J; bases not matched to a gene: 4. CDR3 in DNA: TGTGCCAGCAGTTCCAGCGGGGGGTCCCAAGAGACCCAGTACTTC. Protein sequence: CASSSSGGSQETQYF.

The rearrangement joins TRBV1 to TRBJ2-1; the DNA was not compared with TRBD2, the D call given in the table. TRBV1 is an annotated pseudogene. The CDR3 is made up of 14 amino acids. The CDR3 reads CTSSPRLAKWEQFF. The CDR3 nucleotides read TGCACCAGCAGTCCGAGGCTAGCGAAGTGGGAGCAGTTCTTC.

CDR3 region: CASSLWGAGETQYF. In nucleotides, the CDR3 is TGTGCCAGCAGTTTATGGGGCGCTGGGGAGACCCAGTACTTC. The rearrangement links TRBV28 to TRBJ2-5; D gene unclear. The CDR3 loop spans 14 amino acids. V lost 0 bases to trimming and J lost 5 bases, with 10 bases between them. Germline CDR1 is MDHEN and CDR2 is SYDVKM.

The chain uses TRBV28 and TRBJ2-1, with TRBD1 as a possible D gene (6 bases). Germline assignment: CDR1 MDHEN and CDR2 SYDVKM. Trimming took 6 bases from V and 8 from J, leaving 14 bases between them. The CDR3 has 13 residues. CDR3 DNA sequence: TGTGCCAGCAGCGTGGGGGCCAGCGATGAGCAGTTCTTC. This encodes CASSVGASDEQFF.

The chain couples TRBV5-4 to TRBJ2-7; TRBD2 matches at 7 bases. Unmatched junction bases numbered 6, after V lost 0 bases and J lost 6 bases. CDR1 and CDR2 (germline): SGHNT, YYREEE (reference sequence). The CDR3 contains 14 residues. The CDR3 here is CASSLGGRETEQYF. The CDR3 region has the DNA TGTGCCAGCAGCTTGGGAGGGAGGGAGACCGAGCAGTACTTC.

The gene calls are TRBV7-2 and TRBJ1-1; D ambiguous. V was trimmed by 6 bases and J by 0 bases, leaving 5 bases between them. The germline V gene has CDR1 SGHTA and CDR2 FQGNSA. This CDR3 has 12 residues. CDR3 protein: CASSIMNTEAFF. The CDR3 DNA reads as TGTGCCAGCAGTATTATGAACACTGAAGCTTTCTTT.

This clone has just a few counts. The CDR3 loop is CASSSPPGHNEQFF. As DNA, the CDR3 is TGTGCCAGCAGCTCTCCGCCAGGCCACAATGAGCAGTTCTTC. The chain is built from TRBV7-2 and TRBJ2-1; D remains unclear. The germline gives CDR1 SGHTA, CDR2 FQGNSA. V lost 4 bases, J lost 5 bases, and 12 bases lay in between. The CDR3 sequence is 14 residues long.

The chain has TRBV29-1 and TRBJ1-2, with a tentative D call TRBD1 (6 bases). This CDR3 spans 16 amino acids. V lost 4 bases and J 3 bases, leaving 21 bases between the germline ends. Germline CDR1 reads SQVTM; CDR2 reads ANQGSEA. CDR3 nucleotide sequence: TGCAGCGTTGCTCGGTTGGGAACAGGGACCTACTATGGCTACACCTTC. Protein product: CSVARLGTGTYYGYTF.

This clone was seen a few times. The rearrangement uses TRBV5-1 and TRBJ1-6; TRBD1 might be the D (6 bases). V shed 5 bases and J shed 0 bases, with 12 bases lying between them. This CDR3 spans 16 amino acids. Germline lookup yields CDR1 SGHRS and CDR2 YFSETQ. The CDR3 is CASSPGQTSYNSPLHF. CDR3 sequence (DNA): TGCGCCAGCAGTCCCGGACAGACCTCCTATAATTCACCCCTCCACTTT.